The T cell receptor (beta chain) under discussion was sequenced for a study of OX40 agonist ivuxolimab in advanced cancers. The germline V gene encodes CDR1 MNHNS and CDR2 SASEGT. The CDR3 extends over 14 amino acids. V was pared by 7 bases and J by 2 bases, with 9 bases between. The repertoire was sequenced with immunoSEQ multiplex PCR; TCRdb's copy has only in-frame clones and lacks some. The sample holds approximately 98,000 clones, about 91% seen once. The study sampled blood at baseline, cycle 4 day 1, and cycle 7 day 1. On this clone: The antigen is unknown.

Overall study findings and caveats: At 0.1 to 3.0 mg/kg and by week 6, clonal expansion occurred in CD4+ and CD8+ blood T cells.

The sequenced sample was CD4+ or CD8+ T cells sorted from blood, obtained in a trial of the OX40 agonist ivuxolimab. The chain uses TRBV6-1 and TRBJ1-6; D may be TRBD1 (5 bases). The source of this sequence is an adult with an advanced solid tumor such as melanoma, head and neck, liver or kidney cancer. CDR3 coding DNA: TGTGCCAGCAACCGGGACCCCTATAATTCACCCCTCCACTTT. Translation: CASNRDPYNSPLHF.